This TCR beta chain comes out of a study of cytotoxic CD8 clonotypes in ibrutinib-treated CLL. Sequencing used immunoSEQ multiplex PCR; TCRdb keeps in-frame clones, though not all of them. The table has around 310,000 clones, about 80% seen once. Germline V gene sequence: CDR1 MNHEY, CDR2 SVGAGI. This CDR3 has 15 residues. V lost 1 base to trimming and J lost 6 bases; unmatched junction nucleotides: 8. This clone was found a few times. Sequenced material: PBMCs, taken before ibrutinib treatment. The source is a human donor with chronic lymphocytic leukemia. The V gene is TRBV6-5, the J gene TRBJ2-7; 8 positions match TRBD1. CDR3 coding DNA: TGTGCCAGCAGTTACTGGGGGACAGGTGAGGCCGAGCAGTACTTC. Translation: CASSYWGTGEAEQYF.